The TCR beta chain described here comes from a study of CD8 T cells in ankylosing spondylitis. Whole-study results and caveats: It appeared that ankylosing spondylitis blood was characterized by a TCR beta motif of several highly homologous variants. The study looked at matched synovial fluid samples from ankylosing spondylitis patients. Disease-linked clones were reported to be significantly enriched there.

From the 5' RACE reads, TCRdb called clonotypes with MiXCR, one entry per CDR3 protein. The table records a few hundred thousand distinct CDR3 sequences, 15% to 20% of them present only once. Trimming removed 3 bases from V and 0 bases from J, with 11 bases in between. The length of the CDR3 is 16 residues. Germline CDR1 is SGHTA and CDR2 is FQGNSA. This clonotype was observed a handful of times. What it binds is not known. The receptor was derived from a male donor with ankylosing spondylitis. The specimen was blood, either unsorted or a sorted T cell fraction (not recorded which). The chain joins TRBV7-2 to TRBJ2-2; D is perhaps TRBD1 or TRBD2 (7 bases each). DNA of the CDR3: TGTGCCAGCAGCTTTCAGGGGGGGGCGAACACCGGGGAGCTGTTTTTT. Its protein is CASSFQGGANTGELFF.